This T cell receptor (beta chain) was recorded in a study of beta chain features in type 1 diabetes (dated by TCRdb to the late 2010s). Concerning the study at large: Mean age, gender distribution, total cell number and subset yield were not different between patients and healthy donors. A total of 107,917,701 sorted cells were examined across all samples, and the number of cells per subset was strongly correlated with RNA yield. The study compared the TCRB repertoires of sorted circulating CD4+ T cell subsets in recently diagnosed type 1 diabetes patients with those in matched healthy donors. Whereas all 28 donors provided naive and central memory subsets, regulatory and stem cell-like memory subsets were isolated from just 8 patients and roughly 8 healthy donors.

All of the isolated RNA was reverse transcribed with the High Capacity cDNA Reverse Transcription Kit, so expressed TCRB transcripts were sequenced. Deep immunoSEQ sequencing was applied to naive, central memory and regulatory T cell samples, giving an average of roughly 3.5 million total reads per sample. After sorted cells were lysed in RLT buffer, RNA was extracted with DNase-treated RNeasy Micro or Mini kits, with the choice depending on cell number. Each cell subset was processed separately to prevent cross-contamination, with patient and healthy donor samples processed together. The immunoSEQ multiplex PCR was used to amplify TCRB sequences from cDNA, yielding 87-bp fragments that span the CDR3 region. Sequencing of the amplicons was performed on the Illumina HiSeq platform. As for the authors' bioinformatics: PCR bias was corrected computationally using synthetic template baselines, and reads within Hamming distance 2 were collapsed, with unmergeable singletons discarded. Reads were aligned against IMGT so that V, D and J genes, CDR3 length and insertions or deletions at six rearrangement sites could be assigned. Within each subset, clonotype counts were normalized to the number of sorted cells before true diversity and Gini coefficients were calculated with the tcR R package. The overlap coefficient, calculated on TCRB nucleotide sequences, was used to measure repertoire sharing. The immuneACCESS repertoire file appears here via TCRdb, limited to in-frame rearrangements. These files lack a portion of the clones; in checked studies, under half of the deficit traces to unresolved V genes, and the cause of the others is not known. Clonal size and the V and J genes are those of that table, whereas D and trimming came from the DNA. Recorded for this sample are some 350,000 clones; over 8.5% of them occurred a single time. The ten largest clonotypes hold about 0.6% of the sample.

About this clone: There is no known antigen for this receptor. Base qualities are not at hand, and no much larger clone is one base apart.

The germline V gene encodes CDR1 MDHEN and CDR2 SYDVKM. The CDR3 runs 14 residues from the cysteine to the phenylalanine. Of the read, only the CDR3 DNA is kept; its 42 bases are in frame from base 1. For this chain, trimming is 4 bases at the V end and 5 bases at the J end, and the number of junction bases without a gene match is 6. From each donor, a single peripheral blood sample of around 0.12 L on average was drawn into heparinised tubes. A BD FACSAria II and a panel including CD45RO, CCR7, CD25, CD127, CD95 and CD27 were used to sort naive, central memory, regulatory and stem cell-like memory CD4+ T cells. A purity above 98% was achieved for all sorted populations. Right away, PBMCs were isolated by Lymphoprep density gradient centrifugation and were stained directly, with no culture step. Samples were stained and sorted in pairs, with one healthy donor and one patient per experiment, so that batch effects were minimized.

Overall results and qualifications from the work: At VDJ recombination sites, type 1 diabetes patients had fewer insertions and more deleted nucleotides, which implies abnormalities in thymic rearrangement. Because small numbers of individuals were included in the HLA sub-analyses, any influence of HLA type on TCRB rearrangement was left unresolved. Type 1 diabetes patients showed a moderate but significant shortening of TCRB CDR3 length in all four CD4+ subsets. Naive, central memory and regulatory TCRB repertoires appeared to be more alike among patients than among healthy donors. Shorter templates might be favored by PCR, yet because patient and control samples were amplified and corrected together, any such skew would affect both groups equally. Because cDNA rather than genomic DNA was sequenced, highly expressing activated cells could have been over-represented, although no difference in activation and CD3 levels was found between groups.

The sequenced sample was central memory CD4+ T cells from blood. This sequence originates from a man between 25 and 39 years old with type 1 diabetes. The chain is encoded by TRBV28 joined to TRBJ2-5, and 8 junction bases match TRBD2. The base sequence is TGTGCCAGCAGTTCGCGGGGGGTGGCGGAGACCCAGTACTTC. This sequence encodes CASSSRGVAETQYF.